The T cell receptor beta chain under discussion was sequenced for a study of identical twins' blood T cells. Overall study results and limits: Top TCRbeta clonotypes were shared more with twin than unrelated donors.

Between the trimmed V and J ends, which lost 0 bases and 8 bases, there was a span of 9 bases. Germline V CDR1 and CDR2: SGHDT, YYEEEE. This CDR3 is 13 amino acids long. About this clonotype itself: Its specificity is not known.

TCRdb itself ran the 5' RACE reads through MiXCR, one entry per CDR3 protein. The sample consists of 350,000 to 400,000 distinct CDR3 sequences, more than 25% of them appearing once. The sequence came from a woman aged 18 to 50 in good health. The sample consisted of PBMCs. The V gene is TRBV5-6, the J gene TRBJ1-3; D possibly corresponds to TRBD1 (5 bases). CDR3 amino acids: CASSLGGEHTIYF. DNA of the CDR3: TGTGCCAGCAGCTTGGGAGGGGAACACACCATATATTTT. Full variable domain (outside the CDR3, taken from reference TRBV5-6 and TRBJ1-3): DAGVTQSPTHLIKTRGQQVTLRCSPKSGHDTVSWYQQALGQGPQFIFQYYEEEERQRGNFPDRFSGHQFPNYSSELNVNALLLGDSALYLCASSLGGEHTIYFGEGSWLTVV.